Each of the 22 T cell receptor beta chains below was sequenced from the same sample in a study of blood T cell repertoires in COVID-19 (dated by TCRdb to the early 2020s). The library was generated by the immunoSEQ multiplex PCR assay. This is the immuneACCESS table as TCRdb keeps it, with only in-frame sequences that have V and J called. A part of the clones is gone; compared with another copy, unresolved V genes explain less than half, and the rest is unexplained. Here the sample has 350,000 to 450,000 clones; 85% occur a single time. In total, the top ten clones hold roughly 3.4% of the sample. The sample taken for sequencing was peripheral blood. Source of these receptors: a woman aged 18 to 35 with acute or convalescent COVID-19.

The chain uses TRBV28 and TRBJ2-5; TRBD1 aligns across 7 bases. The CDR3 is 15 residues long. The V and J ends lost 2 bases and 5 bases, in that order; junction bases with no gene match: 8. Germline CDR1 is MDHEN and CDR2 is SYDVKM. The CDR3 DNA is TGTGCCAGCAGTTTACTGTCACAGGGGCACGAGACCCAGTACTTC. Translating gives CASSLLSQGHETQYF.

This rearrangement joins TRBV6-5 to TRBJ1-1, with 7 bases identical to TRBD1. The germline gives CDR1 MNHEY, CDR2 SVGAGI. Unmatched junction bases numbered 4, after V lost 6 bases and J lost 0 bases. The CDR3 length is 14 residues. CDR3 amino acids: CASRSTGMNTEAFF. CDR3 nucleotide sequence: TGTGCCAGCAGGTCGACAGGGATGAACACTGAAGCTTTCTTT.

This clone is a singleton in its sample. The chain employs TRBV29-1 and TRBJ1-2; D perhaps matches TRBD1 (6 bases). Between the trimmed V and J ends, which lost 5 bases and 2 bases, there was a span of 9 bases. CDR3 length: 12 residues. Per the germline V gene, CDR1 is SQVTM and CDR2 is ANQGSEA. CDR3: CSVTGSNYGYTF. CDR3 bases: TGCAGCGTTACAGGGTCCAACTATGGCTACACCTTC. Drawing the rest from reference TRBV29-1 and TRBJ1-2, the complete variable domain is SAVISQKPSRDICQRGTSLTIQCQVDSQVTMMFWYRQQPGQSLTLIATANQGSEATYESGFVIDKFPISRPNLTFSTLTVSNMSPEDSSIYLCSVTGSNYGYTFGSGTRLTVV.

This sequence joins TRBV28 and TRBJ2-7; a possible D gene is TRBD2 (6 bases). V was clipped by 7 bases and J by 6 bases, with 13 bases between them. The CDR3 is 12 residues long. The germline V gene encodes CDR1 MDHEN and CDR2 SYDVKM. The CDR3 loop is CASKGLVSEQYF. The CDR3 DNA follows: TGTGCCAGCAAGGGACTGGTGTCCGAGCAGTACTTC. Full variable domain (outside the CDR3, taken from reference TRBV28 and TRBJ2-7): DVKVTQSSRYLVKRTGEKVFLECVQDMDHENMFWYRQDPGLGLRLIYFSYDVKMKEKGDIPEGYSVSREKKERFSLILESASTNQTSMYLCASKGLVSEQYFGPGTRLTVT.

The V call is TRBV6-5, the J call TRBJ1-4, with D uncertain. The V gene lost 7 bases and the J gene lost 1 base, with 13 bases spanning the gap. The CDR3 contains 15 residues. In germline, CDR1 is MNHEY, CDR2 SVGAGI. CDR3 region: CASTLLGGTNEKLFF. CDR3 DNA: TGTGCCAGCACCCTTTTGGGAGGAACTAATGAAAAACTGTTTTTT.

The chain carries TRBV5-1 and TRBJ1-2, with 8 bases fitting TRBD1. The V segment lost 3 bases and the J segment 3 bases; nucleotides outside the gene matches: 7. The CDR3 spans 15 residues. Germline V gene data show CDR1 as SGHRS and CDR2 as YFSETQ. CDR3: CASSSDRGWDYGYTF. CDR3 nucleotide sequence: TGCGCCAGCAGCTCCGACAGGGGCTGGGACTATGGCTACACCTTC.

J is TRBJ1-2 and V is TRBV3-1 (or the pseudogene TRBV3-2); D is uncertain. The germline V gene encodes CDR1 LGHDT and CDR2 YNNKEL (reference sequence). This CDR3 is 14 amino acids long. V lost 4 bases to trimming and J lost 1 base, with 10 bases between them. CDR3: CASSPPGNNYGYTF. The CDR3 DNA is TGTGCCAGCAGCCCCCCCGGGAATAACTATGGCTACACCTTC.

The V gene is TRBV19, the J gene TRBJ1-1; D perhaps matches TRBD1 (6 bases). This CDR3 spans 14 amino acids. The germline gives CDR1 LNHDA, CDR2 SQIVND (reference sequence). Trimming stripped 5 bases from V and 3 bases from J, with 13 bases between. The DNA of the CDR3 is TGTGCCAGTAGTGGAAACAGGGATGACACTGAAGCTTTCTTT. Translation: CASSGNRDDTEAFF.

The V and J genes are TRBV5-1 and TRBJ2-7; 9 nucleotides match TRBD1. The CDR3 spans 16 residues. Trimming at V came to 3 bases and at J to 3 bases, leaving 10 bases not matched to a gene. CDR1 and CDR2 from the germline V gene are SGHRS and YFSETQ. The CDR3 bases are TGCGCCAGCAGCTCGACCGGACAGGGGAGGAACTACGAGCAGTACTTC. Amino acids: CASSSTGQGRNYEQYF.

This clone was counted a few times. The chain links TRBV4-2 to TRBJ1-2, with TRBD1 matching over 8 bases. The CDR3 has 18 amino acids. Trimming at V came to 1 base and at J to 3 bases, leaving 13 bases not matched to a gene. Germline values: CDR1 LGHNA, CDR2 YNFKEQ. Written as DNA, the CDR3 is TGTGCCAGCAGCCAAGTTTTGACAGGGGAAGTCGGGGACTATGGCTACACCTTC. Translation gives CASSQVLTGEVGDYGYTF.

This clone has a handful of counts. The rearrangement uses TRBV5-5 and TRBJ2-1; 9 nucleotides line up with TRBD1. The germline gives CDR1 SGHKS, CDR2 YYEKEE (reference sequence). The V and J ends lost 1 base and 6 bases, in that order; junction bases with no gene match: 14. CDR3 size: 18 residues. The CDR3 here is CASSLRFIGTGPGNEQFF. The CDR3 DNA follows: TGTGCCAGCAGCTTGAGGTTTATTGGGACAGGGCCAGGCAATGAGCAGTTCTTC.

V is TRBV28 and J is TRBJ1-2, with a tentative D call TRBD1 (6 bases). This CDR3 has 13 residues. The V gene lost 4 bases and the J gene lost 4 bases, with 10 bases spanning the gap. Germline CDR1 and CDR2: MDHEN and SYDVKM. CDR3 protein: CASSSQGIYGYTF. The CDR3 DNA reads as TGTGCCAGCAGTTCACAGGGAATCTATGGCTACACCTTC.

The chain is built from TRBV9 and TRBJ2-5, with 7 nucleotides matching TRBD2. The CDR3 has 15 residues. The V and J ends lost 1 base and 1 base, in that order; junction bases with no gene match: 4. CDR1 is SGDLS, CDR2 YYNGEE, per germline. In nucleotides, the CDR3 is TGTGCCAGCAGCGTATGGGAGGGGTCCCAAGAGACCCAGTACTTC. Encoded protein: CASSVWEGSQETQYF.

The V gene is TRBV2, the J gene TRBJ2-5; possibly TRBD2 for D (5 bases). Germline CDR1 is SNHLY and CDR2 is FYNNEI. V was cut by 4 bases and J by 5 bases, with 14 bases left in between. The CDR3 is made up of 14 amino acids. The CDR3 spells CASSGLASVETQYF. CDR3 coding DNA: TGTGCCAGCAGTGGCCTAGCTTCGGTTGAGACCCAGTACTTC.

This chain joins TRBV28 and TRBJ2-2; 8 bases fit TRBD1. The CDR3 sequence is 14 residues long. The J segment lost 7 bases and the V segment lost 6 bases, leaving 7 bases of the junction unmatched. The germline CDR1 and CDR2 sequences are MDHEN and SYDVKM. The CDR3 region is CASRSGGEGGELFF. Here the CDR3 DNA reads TGTGCCAGCAGGTCAGGGGGCGAGGGCGGGGAGCTGTTTTTT.

The V gene is TRBV6-2 or TRBV6-3, the J gene TRBJ1-4, with D perhaps matching TRBD1 (5 bases). Germline CDR1 and CDR2: MNHEY and SVGEGT. V lost 2 bases, J lost 7 bases, and 11 bases lay in between. The CDR3 runs to 14 residues. In DNA form, the CDR3 reads TGTGCCAGCAGTTACAGGGGAGGCGGTGAAAAACTGTTTTTT. Amino acid sequence: CASSYRGGGEKLFF.

The CDR3 here is CASRLATGRTEAFF. CDR3 coding DNA: TGCGCCAGCCGCCTGGCGACAGGGAGGACTGAAGCTTTCTTT. This chain joins TRBV5-1 and TRBJ1-1; TRBD1 matches 7 bases. V dropped 7 bases and J dropped 5; count of bases not matched to a gene: 11. This CDR3 has 14 amino acids. Germline assignment: CDR1 SGHRS and CDR2 YFSETQ.

The DNA of the CDR3 is TGTGCCAGCAGTTATTATAGGACAGGGAGAGGCTACACCTTC. It translates to CASSYYRTGRGYTF. This rearrangement joins TRBV6-5 to TRBJ1-2; TRBD1 agrees at 8 bases. The ends lost 3 bases at V and 8 bases at J; junction bases unmatched: 8. CDR3 size: 14 residues. The germline gives CDR1 MNHEY, CDR2 SVGAGI.

V is TRBV6-2 or TRBV6-3 and J is TRBJ1-4, with D possibly matching TRBD1 (6 bases). Trimming took 5 bases from V and 0 from J, leaving 13 bases between them. CDR1 and CDR2 (germline): MNHEY, SVGEGT. This CDR3 has 16 amino acids. CDR3 protein: CASSRGSAATNEKLFF. The CDR3 nucleotides are TGTGCCAGCAGTAGGGGGAGTGCTGCAACTAATGAAAAACTGTTTTTT.

This chain joins TRBV6-5 and TRBJ1-5, with D unresolved. Trimming shortened V by 1 base and J by 6 bases, and 7 bases separated the two germline ends. This CDR3 spans 13 amino acids. In germline, CDR1 is MNHEY, CDR2 SVGAGI. The CDR3 sequence: CASSYLEGQPQHF. The DNA for the CDR3 is TGTGCCAGCAGTTACTTAGAGGGTCAGCCCCAGCATTTT.

The chain has TRBV6-5 and TRBJ1-1; a weak D match, TRBD1 (5 bases). This CDR3 has 15 residues. V lost 0 bases, J lost 4 bases, and 12 bases lay in between. Per the germline V gene, CDR1 is MNHEY and CDR2 is SVGAGI. CDR3 in DNA: TGTGCCAGCAGTTACTCTGGAGGGACGAGCACTGAAGCTTTCTTT. Translated, it gives CASSYSGGTSTEAFF.

The CDR3, as DNA: TGTGCCAGCAGTCCGATACAGGGGAATGGCTACACCTTC. This translates into CASSPIQGNGYTF. This chain joins TRBV28 and TRBJ1-2; 7 bases align to TRBD1. V lost 5 bases and J lost 6; bases outside the gene matches: 6. In germline, CDR1 is MDHEN, CDR2 SYDVKM. The CDR3 totals 13 residues.